These T cell receptor beta chains were read from a single sample in a study of cytomegalovirus exposure and HLA in healthy donors. Using immunoSEQ multiplex PCR, the repertoire was profiled, and TCRdb retains in-frame clones only, with some absent. The data contain roughly 100,000 clones, over 75% of them singletons. The sequenced sample was PBMCs. These receptors all come from a woman aged 40 to 50 in good health and CMV-seropositive. The CDR3 runs from the conserved cysteine through the conserved F or W. The D gene is left open where the match is weak. Expanded clones are given a class, and other clones once, few, many or no size at all.

>NA|NA|TRBJ2-2|13|TRBV7-3
TGTGCCAGCAGCGACACCTACACCGGGGAGCTGTTTTTT
CASSDTYTGELFF
>NA|NA|TRBJ2-7|15|TRBV15
TGTGCCACCAGCAGCACGGTGGGGGGGCCCTACGAGCAGTACTTC
CATSSTVGGPYEQYF
>NA|NA|TRBJ1-2|17|TRBV7-9
TGTGCCAGCAGCCATACCTCAAGCAAGCGTGGGAACTATGGCTACACCTTC
CASSHTSSKRGNYGYTF
>NA|NA|TRBJ1-6|15|TRBV4-1
TGCGCCAGCAGCCAGATTAGGGGAGGCAACTCACCCCTCCACTTT
CASSQIRGGNSPLHF
>NA|few|TRBJ1-2|14|TRBV7-2
TGTGCCAGCAGCTTAACTCGCAGGGCCTATGGCTACACCTTC
CASSLTRRAYGYTF
>NA|NA|TRBJ2-3|14|TRBV5-8
TGTGCCAGCAGCCTCCGGGACGGAGGGAATACGCAGTATTTT
CASSLRDGGNTQYF
>NA|NA|TRBJ1-5|13|TRBV6-5
TGTGCCAGCAGTGAACAGGGAGATCAGCCCCAGCATTTT
CASSEQGDQPQHF
>TRBD1|once|TRBJ1-4|16|TRBV7-8
TGTGCCAGCAGCTCCCTCAGGGGGCAAAGCGGGGAAAAACTGTTTTTT
CASSSLRGQSGEKLFF
>TRBD1|NA|TRBJ2-7|17|TRBV28
TGTGCCAGCAGAGACCGGGACAGGGTAGGGCGCACCTACGAGCAGTACTTC
CASRDRDRVGRTYEQYF
>TRBD1|NA|TRBJ1-2|16|TRBV11-2
TGTGCCAGCAGCTCCCCCAACAGGGGATCAGGCTATGGCTACACCTTC
CASSSPNRGSGYGYTF
>TRBD1|NA|TRBJ2-1|17|TRBV28
TGTGCCAGCAGTTTCCCCTGGACAGGGAGCTCCTACAATGAGCAGTTCTTC
CASSFPWTGSSYNEQFF
>NA|NA|TRBJ1-5|13|TRBV2
TGTGCCAGCAGGTCCGAGAGGGATCAGCCCCAGCATTTT
CASRSERDQPQHF